This T cell receptor (beta chain) was sequenced during a study of Graves' ophthalmopathy and Graves' hyperthyroidism. Study-wide points: Sensitivity reached more than 70% and specificity more than 72% when the model predicted ophthalmopathy progression.

This clonotype was counted many times. Its target is not known. Trimming took off 5 bases at V and 7 bases at J, with 17 bases between the two ends. Germline CDR1 DFQATT, CDR2 SNEGSKA (reference sequence). The length of the CDR3 is 13 residues. Scientists amplified the TCR beta CDR3 regions from RNA transcripts. RT-PCR was first run with HTBI primers, then multiplex PCR in a second round. TCRdb re-called the multiplex PCR reads with MiXCR, one entry per CDR3 protein. The profile shows 300,000 to 400,000 distinct CDR3 sequences, roughly 17% of them singletons. The sample consisted of peripheral blood. The chain carries TRBV20-1 and TRBJ2-5; possibly TRBD2 for D (5 bases). This clonotype originated in an adult man with Graves' ophthalmopathy. The CDR3 protein is CSAATGWLGTQYF. CDR3 sequence (DNA): TGCAGTGCTGCGACGGGATGGCTGGGGACCCAGTACTTC.